A selection of T cell receptor beta chains follows, all from one sample in a study of blood T cell repertoires in COVID-19. The table came from immunoSEQ multiplex PCR; TCRdb's copy has only in-frame clones and leaves some out. The data contain about 140,000 clones, roughly 84% of them singletons. The sequenced sample consisted of peripheral blood. These receptors all stem from a human donor in a cohort sampled during active COVID-19. Each CDR3 is given with its conserved first and last residue. The order of the fields is V gene, J gene, CDR3 protein.

V gene: TRBV18
J gene: TRBJ2-5
CDR3 protein: CASSPGSGNQETQYF

V gene: TRBV7-9
J gene: TRBJ2-5
CDR3 protein: CASHRERETQYF

V gene: TRBV6-5
J gene: TRBJ1-4
CDR3 protein: CASSPRGGFGEKLFF

V gene: TRBV4-2
J gene: TRBJ1-1
CDR3 protein: CASSQGTGTANTEAFF

V gene: TRBV4-1
J gene: TRBJ1-4
CDR3 protein: CASSQGYGGRGNEKLFF

V gene: TRBV4-2
J gene: TRBJ2-3
CDR3 protein: CASSQSAGGRDTQYF

V gene: TRBV5-4
J gene: TRBJ1-2
CDR3 protein: CASRRGGTYGYTF

V gene: TRBV11-2
J gene: TRBJ1-1
CDR3 protein: CASSARQMNTEAFF

V gene: TRBV5-1
J gene: TRBJ2-1
CDR3 protein: CASSFDPGQVYNEQFF

V gene: TRBV19
J gene: TRBJ1-1
CDR3 protein: CASSITRGGTEAFF

V gene: TRBV23-1
J gene: TRBJ1-2
CDR3 protein: CASSAGTAYGYTF

V gene: TRBV7-9
J gene: TRBJ2-2
CDR3 protein: CASSDKIGDTGELFF